What follows are 18 T cell receptor beta chains derived from one specimen sequenced in a study of CD8 T cells in ankylosing spondylitis. TCRdb used MiXCR to reprocess the 5' RACE reads, holding one entry per CDR3 protein. Here the sample spans 200,000 to 300,000 distinct CDR3 sequences, about 10% being singletons. The source material was blood, either unsorted or a sorted T cell fraction (not recorded which). These TCRs come from a male donor with ankylosing spondylitis or in good health (not recorded which).

At least ten counts were recorded for this clonotype. This rearrangement joins TRBV12-3 or TRBV12-4 to TRBJ2-5, with 7 bases aligning to TRBD1. V was pared by 6 bases and J by 3 bases, with 10 bases of the junction left unmatched. The CDR3 consists of 15 residues. For the CDR3, the DNA is TGTGCCAGCAGCCTCTCCTGGGACAGCAAAGAGACCCAGTACTTC. It encodes CASSLSWDSKETQYF.

This clonotype was recorded a few times. The chain has TRBV7-2 and TRBJ1-6; 8 bases are a match to TRBD1. The V and J ends lost 1 base and 7 bases, in that order; junction bases with no gene match: 3. This CDR3 contains 15 residues. Germline V gene lookup returns CDR1 SGHTA and CDR2 FQGNSA. The CDR3 sequence is CASSLVQGGNSPLHF. CDR3 DNA: TGTGCCAGCAGCTTAGTACAGGGGGGAAATTCACCCCTCCACTTT.

This clonotype was observed a few times. The chain couples TRBV12-5 to TRBJ2-3, with a possible D match to TRBD2 (5 bases). Germline CDR1 LGHNT, CDR2 FRNRAP. This CDR3 region has 13 residues. The ends were cut back, 4 bases at V and 8 bases at J, with 13 bases in the middle. The CDR3 region has the DNA TGTGCTAGTGGTTCCGGTGTCCGGGGTACGCAGTATTTT. Translating gives CASGSGVRGTQYF.

This clonotype was observed a handful of times. The chain's CDR3 is CSRPGLYSQTTFINSGNTIYF. The CDR3 DNA follows: TGTTCCCGGCCGGGGCTTTATTCCCAAACCACTTTCATCAACTCTGGAAACACCATATATTTT. The chain recombines TRBV6-4 with TRBJ1-3, with D tentatively TRBD1 (5 bases). The CDR3 runs to 21 residues. The germline gives CDR1 MRHNA, CDR2 SNTAGT.

The V and J genes are TRBV12-3 or TRBV12-4 and TRBJ2-5; D is uncertain. CDR3 length equals 11 residues. V was clipped by 7 bases and J by 5 bases, with 8 bases between them. The CDR3 DNA sequence: TGTGCCAGCACTTATAAGGAGACCCAGTACTTC. Protein sequence: CASTYKETQYF.

A few counts support this clonotype. V and J are TRBV29-1 and TRBJ1-1, with 10 bases fitting TRBD1. V lost 3 bases, J lost 3 bases, and 4 bases stayed unmatched. Germline loops: CDR1 SQVTM, CDR2 ANQGSEA. The CDR3 is made up of 14 amino acids. The CDR3 DNA reads TGCAGCGTTGATCGAGGGACAGGGGACACTGAAGCTTTCTTT. This translates into CSVDRGTGDTEAFF.

The table lists this clonotype with many counts. The CDR3 here is CASSRRSGGQETQYF. In nucleotides, the CDR3 is TGTGCCAGCAGCCGCCGTTCAGGGGGTCAAGAGACCCAGTACTTC. The chain couples TRBV7-2 to TRBJ2-5, with TRBD1 identical over 7 bases. This CDR3 spans 15 amino acids. The germline V gene encodes CDR1 SGHTA and CDR2 FQGNSA. After removal of 5 bases from V and 2 bases from J, the junction contained 8 bases not matched to a gene.

This clonotype was found many times. The chain couples TRBV27 to TRBJ2-2; 7 bases agree with TRBD1. The germline gives CDR1 MNHEY, CDR2 SMNVEV (reference sequence). The V segment lost 6 bases and the J segment 0 bases; nucleotides outside the gene matches: 7. The CDR3 loop spans 16 amino acids. CDR3 coding DNA: TGTGCCAGCAGCCCGCTCCAGGGGGCGAACACCGGGGAGCTGTTTTTT. Its protein is CASSPLQGANTGELFF.

The chain is built from TRBV20-1 and TRBJ1-1; D remains ambiguous. V lost 5 bases and J lost 1, with 11 bases in between. CDR1 and CDR2 from the germline V gene are DFQATT and SNEGSKA (reference sequence). CDR3 length: 13 residues. CDR3 sequence (DNA): TGCAGTGCTCAAGAGGACCCGAACACTGAAGCTTTCTTT. Amino acid sequence: CSAQEDPNTEAFF.

This clonotype came up many times. This chain links TRBV5-1 with TRBJ1-6, with TRBD1 as a possible D gene (5 bases). There are 14 residues in the CDR3. V shed 3 bases and J shed 8 bases, with 12 bases lying between them. Germline CDR1 reads SGHRS; CDR2 reads YFSETQ. The CDR3 region has the DNA TGCGCCAGCAGCTCGGGGGAAAGGTATTCACCCCTCCACTTT. It specifies CASSSGERYSPLHF.

This clonotype has more than one count but fewer than ten. The CDR3 nucleotides read TGTGCCAGCAGCTCAGGGGGGGCCAACGTCCTGACTTTC. Translated, it gives CASSSGGANVLTF. This chain connects TRBV7-9 to TRBJ2-6; D possibly corresponds to TRBD1 (5 bases). There are 13 residues in the CDR3. The germline V and J ends were trimmed by 4 bases and 4 bases, with 5 bases remaining between them. Germline-derived CDR1 and CDR2 are SEHNR and FQNEAQ (reference sequence). Filled out from reference TRBV7-9 and TRBJ2-6, the complete variable domain reads DTGVSQNPRHKITKRGQNVTFRCDPISEHNRLYWYRQTLGQGPEFLTYFQNEAQLEKSRLLSDRFSAERPKGSFSTLEIQRTEQGDSAMYLCASSSGGANVLTFGAGSRLTVL.

The sample holds a few counts of this clonotype. V usage is TRBV11-3 and J usage is TRBJ1-6; D not resolved. The V and J ends lost 2 bases and 13 bases respectively, with 9 bases between them. CDR1 SGHNT and CDR2 YENEEA come from the germline V gene. The CDR3 is made up of 12 amino acids. CDR3 region: CASSLQLGPLHF. The CDR3 DNA reads as TGTGCCAGCAGCTTACAACTCGGGCCCCTCCACTTT.

This clonotype appeared many times. The chain uses TRBV7-9 and TRBJ1-1; D gene uncertain. The germline V gene encodes CDR1 SEHNR and CDR2 FQNEAQ (reference sequence). Trimming took off 2 bases at V and 5 bases at J, with 6 bases between the two ends. The CDR3 is made up of 12 amino acids. The CDR3 here is CASSLQSTEAFF. The CDR3 region has the DNA TGTGCCAGCAGCTTACAGTCGACTGAAGCTTTCTTT.

This clonotype was seen repeatedly, ten times or more. Here the CDR3 reads CASSEYRNEQFF. CDR3 nucleotide sequence: TGTGCCAGCAGTGAATATAGAAATGAGCAGTTCTTC. V gene TRBV25-1 combines with J gene TRBJ2-1; no clear D gene. V lost 0 bases and J lost 7, with 4 bases in between. Per the germline V gene, CDR1 is MGHDK and CDR2 is SYGVNS. The length of the CDR3 is 12 residues.

This sequence joins TRBV5-1 and TRBJ1-1, with TRBD1 matching 7 bases. Per the germline V gene, CDR1 is SGHRS and CDR2 is YFSETQ. J lost 0 bases, V lost 0 bases, and 14 bases had no gene match. The CDR3 sequence is 19 residues long. In nucleotides, the CDR3 is TGCGCCAGCAGCTTGGGTGACAGGGCCCTACTCGACATGAACACTGAAGCTTTCTTT. Translation: CASSLGDRALLDMNTEAFF.

This clonotype came up many times. This CDR3 is CASSLDQASGLIIYEQFF. The CDR3 DNA reads TGTGCCAGCAGCTTAGATCAGGCTAGCGGGTTGATCATCTATGAGCAGTTCTTC. The rearrangement links TRBV11-2 to TRBJ2-1, with 8 bases identical to TRBD2. The CDR3 contains 18 residues. The J segment lost 8 bases and the V segment lost 0 bases, leaving 15 bases of the junction unmatched. Germline V lookup: CDR1 SGHAT, CDR2 FQNNGV.

This clonotype was counted many times. J is TRBJ2-2 and V is TRBV20-1, with TRBD1 identical over 9 bases. V lost 5 bases, J lost 4 bases, and 17 bases stayed unmatched. Germline V gene lookup returns CDR1 DFQATT and CDR2 SNEGSKA (reference sequence). The CDR3 is 18 amino acids. The CDR3, as DNA: TGCAGTGCTTCCGGGACAGGGAAGCCGACTGCGACCACCGGGGAGCTGTTTTTT. Residues: CSASGTGKPTATTGELFF.

This clonotype was counted many times. The chain couples TRBV10-3 to TRBJ1-1; no reliable D call. Germline CDR1 ENHRY, CDR2 SYGVKD. CDR3 length: 13 amino acids. V was shortened by 8 bases and J by 1 base, with 11 bases between the two germline ends. DNA for the CDR3: TGTGCCATCCTCGGGCCGGGGAACACTGAAGCTTTCTTT. This encodes CAILGPGNTEAFF.